This T cell receptor (beta chain) came from a study of a mutant IDH1 vaccine in newly diagnosed glioma. Across the study: Vaccinations, eight in total, occurred in weeks 1, 3, 5, 7, 11, 15, 19, 23. General observations from the study: Pseudoprogression showed no apparent link to changes in top peripheral T cell clonotypes.

Assay used: immunoSEQ multiplex PCR; TCRdb lists only in-frame clones, some missing. The table lists 82,000 or so clones, about 82% of them singletons, with around 2% in the top ten. Germline V gene sequence: CDR1 MNHEY, CDR2 SMNVEV (reference sequence). Trimming stripped 8 bases from V and 6 bases from J, with 19 bases between. The CDR3 covers 14 residues. Time point meaning: week 23, last vaccination. Vaccination used 300 ug of mutant IDH1 20-mer peptide per dose, with topical imiquimod. The donors had new WHO grade 3 or 4 astrocytomas; these were IDH1-mutant and ATRX-lost. Concerning this clone itself: Its antigen is as yet unknown.

The sequencing here drew on PBMCs, taken from a glioma patient whose treatment included an IDH1 peptide vaccine. This rearrangement joins TRBV27 to TRBJ1-1; D is perhaps TRBD1 (5 bases). The receptor was derived from a man aged 25-40 years with glioma. Some clones in this sample may be carry-over from other donors' samples. The CDR3 reads CASQILFGGPEAFF. CDR3 nucleotide sequence: TGTGCCAGCCAAATCCTTTTCGGGGGACCTGAAGCTTTCTTT.